The 22 T cell receptor gamma chains reported below all come from one sample, sequenced in a study of Vδ1+ human thymocytes. Findings and limits, study-wide: In the thymus, TRG and TRD repertoires looked highly polyclonal with Gaussian CDR3 lengths.

These TCRs are of unknown antigen specificity. Sequences come from RNA converted to cDNA by reverse transcription. Pooled V-gene forward primers with one constant-region reverse primer generated the CDR3 amplicons by multiplex PCR. TCRdb redid clone calling on the multiplex PCR reads using CATT. The sample yields 9,500 to 13,000 gamma-chain clones, about 40% seen once. The sample taken for sequencing was Vdelta1+ gamma-delta thymocytes from the thymus. Noted subset: FACS-sorted CD3+ TCRalphabeta- TCRVdelta1+ TCRVdelta2- thymocytes. The receptors here all came from a boy less than two years old who had congenital heart surgery.

This clone was detected only a few times. The chain links TRGV3 to TRGJ1 or TRGJ2. The CDR3 spans 15 residues. J was trimmed by 2 bases and V by 1 base; bases with no gene match: 8. CDR1 and CDR2 (germline): VTNTFY, YDVSTARD (reference sequence). The chain's CDR3 is CATWDSPVDYYKKLF. CDR3 sequence (DNA): TGTGCCACCTGGGACAGCCCTGTGGATTATTATAAGAAACTCTTT.

The V call is TRGV3, the J call TRGJP2. As TCRdb names no J gene, one was assigned here on the basis of a DNA match to germline. V shed 3 bases, J shed 7 bases, and the junction held 2 bases outside the gene matches. The CDR3 has 12 residues. Germline V gene data show CDR1 as VTNTFY and CDR2 as YDVSTARD (reference sequence). The chain's CDR3 is CATWDDDWIKTF. The CDR3 region has the DNA TGTGCCACCTGGGACGATGATTGGATCAAGACGTTT.

The rearrangement uses TRGV3 and TRGJ1 or TRGJ2. TCRdb lists no J gene, so it was determined here by aligning the DNA to germline. CDR3 length: 12 residues. V dropped 8 bases and J dropped 5; count of bases not matched to a gene: 9. Germline V gene lookup returns CDR1 VTNTFY and CDR2 YDVSTARD (reference sequence). In DNA form, the CDR3 reads TGTGCCACCTTTAGAAGGGATTATAAGAAACTCTTT. Translated: CATFRRDYKKLF.

V is TRGV3 and J is TRGJ1 or TRGJ2. The J gene was missing in TCRdb and was found by matching the end of the DNA to germline. V shed 3 bases, J shed 10 bases, and the junction held 15 bases outside the gene matches. This CDR3 comprises 14 residues. The V gene's germline CDR1 is VTNTFY and CDR2 YDVSTARD (reference sequence). CDR3 in amino acids: CATWDSLKGLKKLF. The DNA for the CDR3 is TGTGCCACCTGGGACTCGCTTAAAGGGTTGAAGAAACTCTTT.

For this clone: Other DNA sequences in the same sample also yield this CDR3. The V and J genes are TRGV5 and TRGJ1 or TRGJ2. No J segment appears in TCRdb, so it was assigned here by matching the sequence to germline. Looked up from germline, CDR1 is VINAFY and CDR2 is YDVSNSKD. V dropped 3 bases and J dropped 7; count of bases not matched to a gene: 9. The CDR3 is 13 residues long. CDR3: CATWDSRGYKKLF. The CDR3 DNA reads TGTGCCACCTGGGACTCCCGGGGCTATAAGAAACTCTTT.

The chain is built from TRGV8 and TRGJ1 or TRGJ2. TCRdb supplies no J gene; here it was assigned by aligning the nucleotide sequence to germline. CDR1 and CDR2 (germline): VENAVY, YDSYNSRV. The ends lost 3 bases at V and 8 bases at J; junction bases unmatched: 1. The CDR3 contains 10 residues. CDR3 protein: CATWDHKKLF. DNA for the CDR3: TGTGCCACCTGGGATCATAAGAAACTCTTT.

On this clone: This could be a read error, since a much larger clone is one nucleotide away. The same CDR3 is also encoded by other DNA sequences in this sample. The chain couples TRGV9 to TRGJ1 or TRGJ2. Germline assignment: CDR1 GITISATS and CDR2 ISYDGTV (reference sequence). V shed 2 bases and J 2 bases; nucleotides not matched to a gene: 3. CDR3 size: 13 residues. The CDR3 loop is CALWEAYYYKKLF. The CDR3 region has the DNA TGTGCCTTGTGGGAGGCGTATTATTATAAGAAACTCTTT.

The rearrangement joins TRGV3 to TRGJ1 or TRGJ2. Here the J gene came from matching the DNA to germline, since TCRdb omits it. Per the germline V gene, CDR1 is VTNTFY and CDR2 is YDVSTARD (reference sequence). CDR3 length equals 13 residues. V shed 3 bases and J 7 bases; nucleotides not matched to a gene: 9. The CDR3 coding sequence is TGTGCCACCTGGGACCAGGCAGGATATAAGAAACTCTTT. Translating gives CATWDQAGYKKLF.

The chain couples TRGV3 to TRGJ1 or TRGJ2. TCRdb offers no J gene call, so here the DNA was matched to germline to obtain one. Per the germline V gene, CDR1 is VTNTFY and CDR2 is YDVSTARD (reference sequence). The CDR3 consists of 15 residues. After removal of 0 bases from V and 11 bases from J, the junction contained 16 bases not matched to a gene. The CDR3 protein is CATWDRPHRRVQKLF. CDR3 nucleotide sequence: TGTGCCACCTGGGACAGGCCACATCGTCGGGTTCAGAAACTCTTT.

This rearrangement joins TRGV4 to TRGJ1 or TRGJ2. TCRdb records no J gene; here it was assigned by comparing the DNA to germline. With 0 bases clipped from V and 12 bases from J, the junction kept 5 bases outside the gene matches. CDR1 EGSTGY and CDR2 YDSYTSSV come from the germline V gene. The CDR3 length is 11 residues. CDR3 amino acids: CATWDGHWKLF. The DNA for the CDR3 is TGTGCCACCTGGGATGGGCATTGGAAACTCTTT.

This clone was counted only a few times. The genes are TRGV9 and TRGJ1 or TRGJ2. V lost 3 bases to trimming and J lost 1 base; unmatched junction nucleotides: 15. This CDR3 region has 17 residues. The germline gives CDR1 GITISATS, CDR2 ISYDGTV (reference sequence). The CDR3 loop reads CALWETRGEFNYYKKLF. The CDR3 DNA sequence: TGTGCCTTGTGGGAGACAAGGGGAGAATTTAATTATTATAAGAAACTCTTT.

This chain uses TRGV4 with TRGJ1 or TRGJ2. No J segment appears in TCRdb, so it was assigned here by matching the sequence to germline. Germline V CDR1 and CDR2: EGSTGY, YDSYTSSV. This CDR3 spans 16 amino acids. V lost 4 bases to trimming and J lost 0 bases; unmatched junction nucleotides: 12. The CDR3 here is CATWDGILRNYYKKLF. CDR3 in DNA: TGTGCCACCTGGGACGGGATACTAAGGAATTATTATAAGAAACTCTTT.

Concerning this clone: A much larger clone differs from this one at a single base, so this may be a read error. The chain uses TRGV3 and TRGJ1 or TRGJ2. TCRdb offers no J gene call, so here the DNA was matched to germline to obtain one. Per the germline V gene, CDR1 is VTNTFY and CDR2 is YDVSTARD (reference sequence). Trimming at V came to 5 bases and at J to 3 bases, leaving 4 bases not matched to a gene. The CDR3 runs to 12 residues. DNA for the CDR3: TGTGCCACCTGGGGGATTTATTATAAGAAACTCTTT. Its protein is CATWGIYYKKLF.

The rearrangement uses TRGV5P and TRGJ1 or TRGJ2. TCRdb carries no J gene annotation; the J gene was assigned here by matching the DNA with germline. TRGV5P has pseudogene status. The CDR3 has 11 amino acids. In DNA form, the CDR3 reads TGTGCCACCTGGGGTCGATATAAGAAACTCTTT. This sequence encodes CATWGRYKKLF.

To note about this clone: A much larger clone lies a single base off, so this may be a read error. The V gene is TRGV8, the J gene TRGJ1 or TRGJ2. Germline CDR1 and CDR2: VENAVY and YDSYNSRV. The CDR3 consists of 11 residues. DNA of the CDR3: TGTGCCATCTGGGGTTATTATAAGAAACTCTTT. Protein product: CAIWGYYKKLF.

This clone was detected only a few times. This chain links TRGV9 with TRGJ1 or TRGJ2. After removal of 1 base from V and 10 bases from J, the junction contained 7 bases not matched to a gene. The CDR3 covers 12 residues. Germline CDR1 reads GITISATS; CDR2 reads ISYDGTV (reference sequence). The CDR3 nucleotides are TGTGCCTTGTGGGAGGTAACTGCAAAGAAACTCTTT. The encoded protein is CALWEVTAKKLF.

Comment on this clone: Other DNA variants within this sample encode the same CDR3. J is TRGJ1 or TRGJ2 and V is TRGV9. Trimming took 2 bases from V and 8 from J; bases not matched to a gene: 3. This CDR3 is 11 amino acids long. Germline-derived CDR1 and CDR2 are GITISATS and ISYDGTV (reference sequence). For the CDR3, the DNA is TGTGCCTTGTGGGAGGGAAATAAGAAACTCTTT. This translates into CALWEGNKKLF.

J is TRGJP2 and V is TRGV5. The J gene, absent from TCRdb, was called here by matching the DNA to germline. Losses at the gene ends were 6 bases for V and 8 bases for J; bases not matched to a gene: 6. The CDR3 extends over 12 amino acids. CDR1 is VINAFY and CDR2 is YDVSNSKD in the germline V gene. The CDR3 region is CATWQVDWIKTF. CDR3 DNA sequence: TGTGCCACCTGGCAAGTGGATTGGATCAAGACGTTT.

The J gene is TRGJ1 or TRGJ2; the V gene was not called. CDR3 length: 13 residues. CDR3 coding DNA: TGTGCCACCTGGGATAGAGATTATTATAAGAAACTCTTT. It translates to CATWDRDYYKKLF.

The V and J genes are TRGV3 and TRGJ1 or TRGJ2. TCRdb does not report a J gene; here it was assigned by matching the DNA to germline references. Trimming at V came to 2 bases and at J to 3 bases, leaving 4 bases not matched to a gene. This CDR3 has 13 amino acids. Germline assignment: CDR1 VTNTFY and CDR2 YDVSTARD (reference sequence). CDR3 residues: CATWDTVYYKKLF. Written as DNA, the CDR3 is TGTGCCACCTGGGACACCGTTTATTATAAGAAACTCTTT.

The chain has TRGV8 and TRGJ1 or TRGJ2. No J gene was available from TCRdb, and it was assigned here by a germline match of the DNA. Per the germline V gene, CDR1 is VENAVY and CDR2 is YDSYNSRV. The CDR3 spans 15 residues. Losses at the gene ends were 4 bases for V and 6 bases for J; bases not matched to a gene: 15. In DNA, the CDR3 is TGTGCCACCTGGGACAGGCTTTGGGGGCCTTATAAGAAACTCTTT. Amino acids: CATWDRLWGPYKKLF.

This chain links TRGV2 with TRGJ1 or TRGJ2. No J gene was available from TCRdb, and it was assigned here by a germline match of the DNA. Germline lookup yields CDR1 EGSNGY and CDR2 YDSYNSKV. There are 14 residues in the CDR3. Losses at the gene ends were 0 bases for V and 7 bases for J; bases not matched to a gene: 9. CDR3 DNA: TGTGCCACCTGGGACGGGTCTCGGGACTATAAGAAACTCTTT. Translation: CATWDGSRDYKKLF.